Listed here are 6 T cell receptor beta chains from one sample, sequenced in a study of T cell responses to AZD1222 COVID-19 vaccine. Here immunoSEQ multiplex PCR was the method, and the copy in TCRdb shows in-frame clones only, minus some. The sample yields more than 140,000 clones, around 91% seen once. This specimen consisted of peripheral blood, obtained on day 0 of AZD1222 vaccination. These receptors were collected from an adult in good health.

The rearrangement joins TRBV12-3 or TRBV12-4 to TRBJ2-1, with D hard to call. The CDR3 is 13 amino acids. Trimming took off 3 bases at V and 9 bases at J, with 12 bases between the two ends. CDR3: CASSFTAISEQFF. The CDR3 DNA reads as TGTGCCAGCAGTTTCACAGCAATCAGTGAGCAGTTCTTC.

The chain combines TRBV28 with TRBJ2-3; D unresolved. The CDR3 consists of 14 residues. V lost 7 bases and J 0 bases, leaving 11 bases between the germline ends. Germline V CDR1 and CDR2: MDHEN, SYDVKM. For the CDR3, the DNA is TGTGCCAGCAAAACGGGCCAAAGCACAGATACGCAGTATTTT. Translation: CASKTGQSTDTQYF.

This chain uses TRBV5-1 with TRBJ2-3, with D possibly matching TRBD1 (6 bases). V shed 4 bases and J shed 0 bases, with 15 bases lying between them. The V gene's germline CDR1 is SGHRS and CDR2 YFSETQ. This CDR3 has 16 residues. Here the CDR3 reads CASSRGGSASTDTQYF. As DNA, the CDR3 is TGCGCCAGCAGCCGAGGGGGATCCGCTAGCACAGATACGCAGTATTTT.

The chain recombines TRBV18 with TRBJ1-6, with 7 bases aligning to TRBD1. V lost 3 bases to trimming and J lost 6 bases; unmatched junction nucleotides: 8. In germline, CDR1 is KGHSH, CDR2 LQKENI. The CDR3 loop spans 16 amino acids. The CDR3 DNA sequence: TGTGCCAGCTCACCCCAGGGGGGACAGATTAATTCACCCCTCCACTTT. Encoded protein: CASSPQGGQINSPLHF.

This chain joins TRBV2 and TRBJ2-7; no reliable D call. The germline V and J ends were trimmed by 4 bases and 6 bases, with 10 bases remaining between them. Germline-derived CDR1 and CDR2 are SNHLY and FYNNEI. The CDR3 has 12 residues. For the CDR3, the DNA is TGTGCCAGCAGTGCTCTAGACTTCGAGCAGTACTTC. It yields the protein CASSALDFEQYF.

The chain has TRBV5-6 and TRBJ2-3; D gene unclear. In germline, CDR1 is SGHDT, CDR2 YYEEEE. V gave up 5 bases and J gave up 2 bases, with 6 bases separating them. The CDR3 loop spans 12 amino acids. The CDR3: CASSEYTDTQYF. DNA of the CDR3: TGTGCCAGCAGTGAGTACACAGATACGCAGTATTTT. Complete variable domain (other parts from reference TRBV5-6 and TRBJ2-3): DAGVTQSPTHLIKTRGQQVTLRCSPKSGHDTVSWYQQALGQGPQFIFQYYEEEERQRGNFPDRFSGHQFPNYSSELNVNALLLGDSALYLCASSEYTDTQYFGPGTRLTVL.